The T cell receptor beta chain under discussion was sequenced for a study of blood T cell repertoires in COVID-19. On the study more broadly: Spain, Italy and the United States supplied samples that represented acute and convalescent COVID-19.

Per the study methods: Amplification with reference gene primers provided the estimates of nucleated cell counts. The table came from immunoSEQ multiplex PCR; TCRdb's copy has only in-frame clones and leaves some out. D and trimming come from the DNA, and the V and J calls and clone size come from that table. This table has over 80,000 clones, 79% appearing once. Trimming pared 2 bases from V and 2 bases from J, leaving 9 bases between. From germline, CDR1 is SGHNT and CDR2 YENEEA. The CDR3 has 14 residues. Sequenced material: peripheral blood. This chain links TRBV11-3 with TRBJ1-1; D gene unclear. The origin of this receptor is a woman of 80 years or more with active or convalescent COVID-19. CDR3 nucleotide sequence: TGTGCCAGCAGCTTAACGGGAACTAACACTGAAGCTTTCTTT. Translated: CASSLTGTNTEAFF.